The source of this T cell receptor beta chain is a study of blood T cells in healthy people across ages. V lost 3 bases and J 4 bases, leaving 13 bases between the germline ends. The germline V gene has CDR1 SGDLS and CDR2 YYNGEE. The CDR3 extends over 15 amino acids. Samples each yielded at least 5.5 micrograms of total RNA. Then a second PCR, running about 7 to 11 cycles, was carried out with a sample-barcoded 5' primer and a J-beta primer mix. TCRdb itself ran the 5' RACE reads through MiXCR, one entry per CDR3 protein. The sample records 750,000 to 950,000 distinct CDR3 sequences, approximately 32% being singletons. This same sample was also part of a study on T cells of mothers and their children. In that study: Samples were obtained from three healthy Caucasian mothers and their six children. Every mother supplied over 9 million TCR beta CDR3 reads and every child 2.5 million to 3.5 million. Whether related or unrelated, pairs show similar shaping of TCR recombination output by thymic selection.

The TCR sequence derives from a woman in her thirties or forties in good health. The chain uses TRBV9 and TRBJ1-4; maybe TRBD1 (6 bases). Specimen: blood. The CDR3 loop is CASSAYGTRNEKLFF. The CDR3 bases are TGTGCCAGCAGCGCGTACGGGACACGTAATGAAAAACTGTTTTTT.